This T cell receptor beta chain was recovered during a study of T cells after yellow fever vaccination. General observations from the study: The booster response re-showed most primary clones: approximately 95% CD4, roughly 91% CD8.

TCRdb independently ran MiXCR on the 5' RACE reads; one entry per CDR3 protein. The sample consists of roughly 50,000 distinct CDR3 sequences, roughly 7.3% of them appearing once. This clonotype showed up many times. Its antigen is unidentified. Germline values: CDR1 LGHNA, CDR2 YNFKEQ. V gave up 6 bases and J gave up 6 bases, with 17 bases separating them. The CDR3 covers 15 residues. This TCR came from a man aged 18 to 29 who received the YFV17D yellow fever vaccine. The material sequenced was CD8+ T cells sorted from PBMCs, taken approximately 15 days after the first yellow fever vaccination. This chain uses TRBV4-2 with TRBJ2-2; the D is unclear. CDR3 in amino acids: CASRIVGQEAGELFF. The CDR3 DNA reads TGTGCCAGCAGAATCGTGGGCCAAGAGGCCGGGGAGCTGTTTTTT.